Presented here are 13 T cell receptor beta chains from one specimen sequenced in a study of beta chain features in type 1 diabetes. Expressed TCRB transcripts got sequenced, as all isolated RNA was reverse transcribed. The assay was immunoSEQ multiplex PCR, and TCRdb's table has in-frame clones only and misses some. The sample shows hundreds of thousands of clones, approximately 15% of them seen only once. Sequences were obtained from central memory CD4+ T cells from blood. Receptors originate from a man younger than 45 in good health.

Only one count was recorded for this clone. This chain connects TRBV11-3 to TRBJ1-3; D is unresolved. Germline CDR1 is SGHNT and CDR2 is YENEEA. The CDR3 runs to 13 residues. V gave up 5 bases and J gave up 2 bases, with 7 bases separating them. The CDR3, as DNA: TGTGCCAGCAGCCTCCTTGCTGGAAACACCATATATTTT. Protein product: CASSLLAGNTIYF.

This chain connects TRBV4-2 to TRBJ2-3; possibly TRBD1 or TRBD2 for D (5 bases each). Germline loops: CDR1 LGHNA, CDR2 YNFKEQ. The CDR3 length is 16 residues. Trimming took 4 bases from V and 2 from J, leaving 16 bases between them. For the CDR3, the DNA is TGTGCCAGCAGCCGGAGTATAGGGGACGCCACAGATACGCAGTATTTT. Its translation: CASSRSIGDATDTQYF.

This clone was counted between two and nine times. The germline gene is not matched at one end of the junction; a read error may be the cause. Other DNA sequences of this sample code for an identical CDR3. This chain connects TRBV7-7 to TRBJ2-3, with 9 bases lining up with TRBD2. This CDR3 spans 15 amino acids. Germline loops: CDR1 SSHAT, CDR2 FNYEAQ (reference sequence). The CDR3 sequence: CASSQGTSRTDTQYF. Here the CDR3 DNA reads TGTGCTAGCAGCCAAGGGACTAGCCGCACAGATACGCAGTATTTT. Full variable domain (outside the CDR3, taken from reference TRBV7-7 and TRBJ2-3): GAGVSQSPRYKVTKRGQDVTLRCDPISSHATLYWYQQALGQGPEFLTYFNYEAQPDKSGLPSDRFSAERPEGSISTLTIQRTEQRDSAMYRCASSQGTSRTDTQYFGPGTRLTVL.

At least ten counts were recorded for this clone. This sequence joins TRBV7-2 and TRBJ2-7, with D perhaps matching TRBD1 (5 bases). V lost 6 bases and J lost 0, with 12 bases in between. CDR1 is SGHTA and CDR2 is FQGNSA in the germline V gene. The CDR3 is 14 amino acids. CDR3 in amino acids: CASRLQGSSYEQYF. The CDR3 coding sequence is TGTGCCAGCAGGCTTCAGGGAAGCTCCTACGAGCAGTACTTC. The full variable domain, in which reference TRBV7-2 and TRBJ2-7 provide the parts outside the CDR3, is GAGVSQSPSNKVTEKGKDVELRCDPISGHTALYWYRQSLGQGLEFLIYFQGNSAPDKSGLPSDRFSAERTGGSVSTLTIQRTQQEDSAVYLCASRLQGSSYEQYFGPGTRLTVT.

The V call is TRBV27, the J call TRBJ1-6; TRBD1 might be the D (5 bases). The CDR3 is 13 residues long. V shed 5 bases and J shed 6 bases, with 8 bases lying between them. Germline CDR1 MNHEY, CDR2 SMNVEV (reference sequence). The CDR3 sequence is CASSRGPNSPLHF. In nucleotides, the CDR3 is TGTGCCAGCAGTCGGGGCCCTAATTCACCCCTCCACTTT.

This clone has a count of ten or more. CDR3 in DNA: TGTGCCAGCAGCGCAGGGATTCACACTGAAGCTTTCTTT. This translates into CASSAGIHTEAFF. The chain couples TRBV7-2 to TRBJ1-1, with D possibly being TRBD1 (5 bases). The CDR3 length is 13 residues. Germline V CDR1 and CDR2: SGHTA, FQGNSA. Trimming shortened V by 5 bases and J by 3 bases, and 10 bases separated the two germline ends.

This clone was seen a handful of times. CDR3: CASSAVGLNTGELFF. The DNA of the CDR3 is TGTGCCAGCAGCGCCGTCGGACTGAACACCGGGGAGCTGTTTTTT. V and J are TRBV7-2 and TRBJ2-2; D might be TRBD2 (5 bases). In germline, CDR1 is SGHTA, CDR2 FQGNSA. The CDR3 runs 15 residues. V was shortened by 5 bases and J by 1 base, with 11 bases between the two germline ends. Full variable domain (remainder filled in from reference TRBV7-2 and TRBJ2-2): GAGVSQSPSNKVTEKGKDVELRCDPISGHTALYWYRQSLGQGLEFLIYFQGNSAPDKSGLPSDRFSAERTGGSVSTLTIQRTQQEDSAVYLCASSAVGLNTGELFFGEGSRLTVL.

There are a few counts of this clone. The chain carries TRBV30 and TRBJ2-5; possible D gene TRBD2, 5 bases. V was shortened by 5 bases and J by 2 bases, with 9 bases between the two germline ends. The CDR3 sequence is 12 residues long. Looked up from germline, CDR1 is GTSNPN and CDR2 is SVGIG (reference sequence). CDR3 nucleotide sequence: TGTGCCTGGGGACCGGGGCAAGAGACCCAGTACTTC. This gives the protein CAWGPGQETQYF.

The chain links TRBV7-2 to TRBJ1-1, with 10 bases identical to TRBD1. The CDR3 length is 12 residues. V was clipped by 7 bases and J by 12 bases; unmatched bases: 8. Looked up from germline, CDR1 is SGHTA and CDR2 is FQGNSA. The CDR3 coding sequence is TGTGCCAGCACCCTTGAGACAGGGGGCTCTTTCTTT. Translation gives CASTLETGGSFF. The variable domain in full, completed from reference TRBV7-2 and TRBJ1-1, reads GAGVSQSPSNKVTEKGKDVELRCDPISGHTALYWYRQSLGQGLEFLIYFQGNSAPDKSGLPSDRFSAERTGGSVSTLTIQRTQQEDSAVYLCASTLETGGSFFGQGTRLTVV.

This clone was seen more than once but under ten times. DNA for the CDR3: TGTGCCAGCAGCTTAGTTGCGGGCCACAATGAGCAGTTCTTC. Translated, it gives CASSLVAGHNEQFF. V usage is TRBV7-2 and J usage is TRBJ2-1; possibly TRBD2 for D (5 bases). There are 14 residues in the CDR3. The germline V and J ends were trimmed by 1 base and 5 bases, with 9 bases remaining between them. Germline lookup yields CDR1 SGHTA and CDR2 FQGNSA.

This clone was counted only a few times. At the DNA level, this CDR3 is encoded by other sequences in the same sample as well. The V gene is TRBV4-2, the J gene TRBJ2-5; the match to TRBD2 covers 10 bases. The CDR3 spans 14 residues. Germline lookup yields CDR1 LGHNA and CDR2 YNFKEQ. The V gene end was trimmed by 3 bases and the J gene end by 4 bases; junction bases not matched to a gene: 2. The CDR3 DNA is TGTGCCAGCAGCCAGAGCGGGGGGGCAGAGACCCAGTACTTC. Encoded protein: CASSQSGGAETQYF.

V and J are TRBV7-3 and TRBJ2-1, with a tentative D call TRBD2 (6 bases). Between the trimmed V and J ends, which lost 5 bases and 4 bases, there was a span of 9 bases. This CDR3 contains 13 residues. CDR1 is SGHTA, CDR2 FQGTGA, per germline. The CDR3 DNA reads TGTGCCAGCAGCCGACGGGGGTACAATGAGCAGTTCTTC. This encodes CASSRRGYNEQFF.

This clone was observed a few times. The chain recombines TRBV5-1 with TRBJ2-2; D is unclear. The CDR3 is 14 amino acids. V lost 2 bases and J 6 bases, leaving 11 bases between the germline ends. Germline V gene data show CDR1 as SGHRS and CDR2 as YFSETQ. The CDR3 nucleotides read TGCGCCAGCAGCTTACACCCAGAGGCCGGGGAGCTGTTTTTT. This encodes CASSLHPEAGELFF.